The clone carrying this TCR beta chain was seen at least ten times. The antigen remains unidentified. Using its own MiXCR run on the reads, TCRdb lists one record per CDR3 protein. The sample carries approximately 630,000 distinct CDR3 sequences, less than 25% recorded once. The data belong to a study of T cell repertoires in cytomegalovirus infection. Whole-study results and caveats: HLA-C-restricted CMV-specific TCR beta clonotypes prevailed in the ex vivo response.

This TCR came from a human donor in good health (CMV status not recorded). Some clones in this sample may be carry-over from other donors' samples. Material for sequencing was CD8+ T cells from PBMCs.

This chain's CDR3 is CASNPAEWRSQETQYF. The CDR3 bases are TGTGCCAGCAACCCCGCGGAGTGGCGGTCCCAAGAGACCCAGTACTTC. The chain uses TRBV7-2 and TRBJ2-5; D remains ambiguous. The germline V gene encodes CDR1 SGHTA and CDR2 FQGNSA. The CDR3 has 16 amino acids. Trimming pared 7 bases from V and 1 base from J, leaving 19 bases between. The whole variable domain, remainder taken from reference TRBV7-2 and TRBJ2-5, is GAGVSQSPSNKVTEKGKDVELRCDPISGHTALYWYRQSLGQGLEFLIYFQGNSAPDKSGLPSDRFSAERTGGSVSTLTIQRTQQEDSAVYLCASNPAEWRSQETQYFGPGTRLLVL.